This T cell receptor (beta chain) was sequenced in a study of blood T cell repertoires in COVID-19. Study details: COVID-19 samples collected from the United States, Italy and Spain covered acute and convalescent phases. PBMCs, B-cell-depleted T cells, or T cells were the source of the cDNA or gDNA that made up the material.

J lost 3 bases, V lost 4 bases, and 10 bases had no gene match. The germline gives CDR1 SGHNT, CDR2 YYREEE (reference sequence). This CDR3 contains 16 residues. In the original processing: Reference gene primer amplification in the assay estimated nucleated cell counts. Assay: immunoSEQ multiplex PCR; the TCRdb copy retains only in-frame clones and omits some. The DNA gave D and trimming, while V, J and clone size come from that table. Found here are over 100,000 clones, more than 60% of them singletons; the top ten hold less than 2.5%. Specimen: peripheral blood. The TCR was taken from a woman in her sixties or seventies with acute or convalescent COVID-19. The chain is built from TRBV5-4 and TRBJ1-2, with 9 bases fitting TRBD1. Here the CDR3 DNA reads TGTGCCAGCAGCCTCAAACAGGGGGCGCAGGACTATGGCTACACCTTC. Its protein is CASSLKQGAQDYGYTF.